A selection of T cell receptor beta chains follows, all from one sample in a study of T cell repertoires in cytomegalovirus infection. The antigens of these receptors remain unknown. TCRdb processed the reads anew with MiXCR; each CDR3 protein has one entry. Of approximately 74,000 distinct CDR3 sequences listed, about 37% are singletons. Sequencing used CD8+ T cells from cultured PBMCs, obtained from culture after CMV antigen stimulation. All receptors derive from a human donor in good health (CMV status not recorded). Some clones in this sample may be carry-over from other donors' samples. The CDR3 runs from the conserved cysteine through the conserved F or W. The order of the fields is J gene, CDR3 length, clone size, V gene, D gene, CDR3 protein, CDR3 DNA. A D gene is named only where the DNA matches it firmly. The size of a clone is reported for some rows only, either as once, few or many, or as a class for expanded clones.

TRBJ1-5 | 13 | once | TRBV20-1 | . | CSAKGQYNQPQHF | TGCAGTGCCAAGGGACAATACAATCAGCCCCAGCATTTT
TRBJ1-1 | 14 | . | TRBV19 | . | CASSIGRGNTEAFF | TGTGCCAGTAGTATCGGTAGGGGGAACACTGAAGCTTTCTTT
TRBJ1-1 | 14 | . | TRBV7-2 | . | CASSLGPGSTEAFF | TGTGCCAGCAGCTTAGGGCCAGGGAGCACTGAAGCTTTCTTT
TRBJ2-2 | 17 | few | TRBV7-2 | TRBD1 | CASSLVPRGRLGGELFF | TGTGCCAGCAGCTTAGTTCCCAGGGGGCGTCTAGGCGGGGAGCTGTTTTTT
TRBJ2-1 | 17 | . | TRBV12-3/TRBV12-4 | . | CASSRLLAGLTYNEQFF | TGTGCCAGCAGCCGACTTTTGGCGGGGCTCACCTACAATGAGCAGTTCTTC
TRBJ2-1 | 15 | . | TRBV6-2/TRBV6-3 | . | CASSWGDTSYNEQFF | TGTGCCAGCAGTTGGGGGGACACTTCCTACAATGAGCAGTTCTTC
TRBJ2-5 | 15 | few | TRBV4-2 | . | CASSQSKAGKETQYF | TGTGCCAGCAGCCAATCAAAGGCTGGCAAAGAGACCCAGTACTTC
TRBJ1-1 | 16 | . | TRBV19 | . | CATRGSPDSSNTEAFF | TGTGCCACCAGAGGGTCCCCGGACAGTTCGAACACTGAAGCTTTCTTT
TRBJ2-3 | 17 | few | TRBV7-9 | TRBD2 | CASSLGTSGGHTDTQYF | TGTGCCAGCAGCCTCGGGACTAGCGGGGGGCACACAGATACGCAGTATTTT
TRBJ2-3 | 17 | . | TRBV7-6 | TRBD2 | CASSLALAGGLSDTQYF | TGTGCCAGCAGCTTAGCCCTAGCGGGGGGGCTGTCAGATACGCAGTATTTT
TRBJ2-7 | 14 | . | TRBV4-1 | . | CASSQAISSYEQYF | TGCGCCAGCAGCCAAGCTATTAGCTCCTACGAGCAGTACTTC
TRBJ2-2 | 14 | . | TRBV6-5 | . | CASSDTMNTGELFF | TGTGCCAGCAGTGACACTATGAACACCGGGGAGCTGTTTTTT
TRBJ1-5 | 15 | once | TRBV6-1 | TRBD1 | CASRGTANSNQPQHF | TGTGCCAGCAGGGGGACAGCTAATAGCAATCAGCCCCAGCATTTT
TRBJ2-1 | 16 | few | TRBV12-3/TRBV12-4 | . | CASSFFLDRGDNEQFF | TGTGCCAGCAGTTTTTTTTTGGACAGAGGGGACAATGAGCAGTTCTTC
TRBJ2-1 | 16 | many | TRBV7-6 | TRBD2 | CASSKTGTRLNNEQFF | TGTGCCAGCAGCAAAACCGGGACTAGGCTTAACAATGAGCAGTTCTTC
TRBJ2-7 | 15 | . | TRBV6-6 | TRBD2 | CASSYSASGTYEQYF | TGTGCCAGCAGTTACTCGGCTAGCGGGACGTACGAGCAGTACTTC